One and the same sample provided the 15 T cell receptor beta chains below, sequenced in a study of blood T cell repertoires in COVID-19. Clones were read by immunoSEQ multiplex PCR, and TCRdb kept only the in-frame ones, dropping some. The sample holds under 350,000 clones; around 88% are singletons and the top ten take roughly 5%. Sample: peripheral blood. The receptor set was obtained from a man between 40 and 49 years old with acute or convalescent COVID-19.

The V gene is TRBV2, the J gene TRBJ2-5; a weak D match, TRBD2 (5 bases). Trimming removed 7 bases from V and 4 bases from J, with 10 bases in between. CDR1 and CDR2 from the germline V gene are SNHLY and FYNNEI. CDR3 size: 12 residues. In DNA, the CDR3 is TGTGCCAGCAACGGGGATGGAGAGACCCAGTACTTC. This codes for CASNGDGETQYF.

The J gene is TRBJ2-5, the V gene TRBV5-1; D is perhaps TRBD1 (6 bases). This CDR3 has 13 amino acids. Per the germline V gene, CDR1 is SGHRS and CDR2 is YFSETQ. The V and J ends lost 3 bases and 2 bases respectively, with 8 bases between them. The CDR3 loop reads CASSSGQQETQYF. DNA of the CDR3: TGCGCCAGCAGCTCTGGACAGCAAGAGACCCAGTACTTC.

The chain is built from TRBV20-1 and TRBJ1-1; the match to TRBD1 covers 10 bases. J was trimmed by 11 bases and V by 5 bases; bases with no gene match: 5. In germline, CDR1 is DFQATT, CDR2 SNEGSKA (reference sequence). CDR3 length: 11 residues. This chain's CDR3 is CSADRGRGAFF. CDR3 nucleotides: TGCAGTGCTGACAGGGGGCGCGGGGCTTTCTTT.

The chain carries TRBV30 and TRBJ2-7; D gene uncertain. This CDR3 has 12 residues. From germline, CDR1 is GTSNPN and CDR2 SVGIG (reference sequence). The germline V and J ends were trimmed by 8 bases and 0 bases, with 11 bases remaining between them. CDR3 DNA: TGTGCCGGTGTCCTAGGCTCCTACGAGCAGTACTTC. Translating gives CAGVLGSYEQYF.

The CDR3 nucleotides read TGTGCCAGCAGCTTATCCGAGGGAAGGGTCTACGAGCAGTACTTC. It specifies CASSLSEGRVYEQYF. The chain couples TRBV7-9 to TRBJ2-7; D perhaps matches TRBD2 (5 bases). The CDR3 is 15 amino acids. Germline V gene data show CDR1 as SEHNR and CDR2 as FQNEAQ (reference sequence). V lost 2 bases and J 3 bases, leaving 14 bases between the germline ends.

The V call is TRBV28, the J call TRBJ1-2, with TRBD1 as a possible D gene (5 bases). Trimming pared 6 bases from V and 2 bases from J, leaving 19 bases between. The CDR3 totals 16 residues. Germline V gene sequence: CDR1 MDHEN, CDR2 SYDVKM. The CDR3 region has the DNA TGTGCCAGCAGCCCCCTAGGGGACTTTAACAACTATGGCTACACCTTC. Amino acids: CASSPLGDFNNYGYTF.

The chain uses TRBV30 and TRBJ1-2, with a weak D call TRBD1 (5 bases). The CDR3 length is 16 residues. Germline V gene lookup returns CDR1 GTSNPN and CDR2 SVGIG (reference sequence). Trimming left V 4 bases short and J 8 bases short, with 26 bases between. Here the CDR3 DNA reads TGTGCCTGGACGAAGTTTCTGACAGCCCCAATGGGCGGCTACACCTTC. Translation: CAWTKFLTAPMGGYTF.

The gene calls are TRBV5-6 and TRBJ1-4; no clear D gene. The CDR3 loop spans 15 amino acids. Germline V CDR1 and CDR2: SGHDT, YYEEEE. Trimming pared 0 bases from V and 6 bases from J, leaving 12 bases between. This CDR3 reads CASSLVSGRDEKLFF. CDR3 coding DNA: TGTGCCAGCAGCTTGGTGAGCGGGCGAGATGAAAAACTGTTTTTT.

The CDR3 region has the DNA TGTGCCTGGAGTGTAACCACTAGCGGGGGGTCCTACAATGAGCAGTTCTTC. Residues: CAWSVTTSGGSYNEQFF. The chain joins TRBV30 to TRBJ2-1; TRBD2 aligns across 12 bases. Germline-derived CDR1 and CDR2 are GTSNPN and SVGIG (reference sequence). The CDR3 consists of 17 residues. V was pared by 0 bases and J by 1 base, with 4 bases of the junction left unmatched.

V usage is TRBV6-5 and J usage is TRBJ1-5, with a tentative D call TRBD1 (5 bases). The CDR3 sequence is 13 residues long. V lost 7 bases to trimming and J lost 7 bases, with 14 bases between them. Germline CDR1 MNHEY, CDR2 SVGAGI. The CDR3 sequence: CASILGVGQPQHF. The CDR3 DNA follows: TGTGCCAGCATTTTAGGGGTGGGGCAGCCCCAGCATTTT.

This clone was seen only once. V gene TRBV5-6 combines with J gene TRBJ2-7; D possibly corresponds to TRBD2 (6 bases). Per the germline V gene, CDR1 is SGHDT and CDR2 is YYEEEE. V was pared by 7 bases and J by 0 bases, with 14 bases between. There are 14 residues in the CDR3. The CDR3 nucleotides read TGTGCCAGCCGAAAGGAGGGCAGCTCCTACGAGCAGTACTTC. Translated: CASRKEGSSYEQYF.

This clone is a singleton in its sample. The chain carries TRBV7-8 and TRBJ1-2; D is undetermined. Germline values: CDR1 SGHVS, CDR2 FQNEAQ. The CDR3 runs 13 residues. V gave up 5 bases and J gave up 3 bases, with 10 bases separating them. This chain's CDR3 is CASSPTEHYGYTF. In DNA, the CDR3 is TGTGCCAGCAGCCCTACAGAACACTATGGCTACACCTTC. The variable domain in full, with the rest retrieved from reference TRBV7-8 and TRBJ1-2, is GAGVSQSPRYKVAKRGQDVALRCDPISGHVSLFWYQQALGQGPEFLTYFQNEAQLDKSGLPSDRFFAERPEGSVSTLKIQRTQQEDSAVYLCASSPTEHYGYTFGSGTRLTVV.

The rearrangement links TRBV3-1 (or the pseudogene TRBV3-2) to TRBJ1-4, with 7 positions matching TRBD1. Germline assignment: CDR1 LGHDT and CDR2 YNNKEL (reference sequence). This CDR3 has 15 residues. Germline trimming cut 0 bases from V and 5 bases from J; bases unmatched to any gene: 3. The DNA of the CDR3 is TGTGCCAGCAGCCAAGAGAGGGGGCGCAATGAAAAACTGTTTTTT. Translation: CASSQERGRNEKLFF.

The V and J genes are TRBV3-1 (or the pseudogene TRBV3-2) and TRBJ2-6; a weak D match, TRBD2 (6 bases). Trimming shortened V by 7 bases and J by 0 bases, and 13 bases separated the two germline ends. There are 16 residues in the CDR3. Looked up from germline, CDR1 is LGHDT and CDR2 is YNNKEL (reference sequence). CDR3 nucleotide sequence: TGTGCCAGCACCCAGGAGGGCGGCTCTGGGGCCAACGTCCTGACTTTC. Translating it yields CASTQEGGSGANVLTF.

The chain carries TRBV24-1 and TRBJ2-2, with D possibly matching TRBD1 (6 bases). The germline V and J ends were trimmed by 1 base and 2 bases, with 10 bases remaining between them. Germline values: CDR1 KGHDR, CDR2 SFDVKD. The CDR3 length is 16 residues. Written as DNA, the CDR3 is TGTGCCACCAGTGATTTAACCAGGGGAAACACCGGGGAGCTGTTTTTT. Its translation is CATSDLTRGNTGELFF.